Each of the 10 T cell receptor beta chains below was sequenced from the same sample in a study of blood T cell repertoires in COVID-19 (dated by TCRdb to the early 2020s). The library came from the immunoSEQ multiplex PCR assay. The clones in this table, taken by TCRdb from immuneACCESS, are in-frame only. Not every clone is retained; where verified, under half of the shortfall comes from an unresolved V gene, and the cause of the rest is unknown. The sample includes approximately 210,000 clones, with around four fifths observed a single time. Roughly 2.8% of the sample is in the top ten clones. The specimen was peripheral blood. All receptors derive from a man aged 45 to 65 with active or convalescent COVID-19.

J is TRBJ1-6 and V is TRBV5-5; D unclear. Germline-derived CDR1 and CDR2 are SGHKS and YYEKEE (reference sequence). Trimming pared 3 bases from V and 7 bases from J, leaving 11 bases between. The length of the CDR3 is 14 residues. CDR3 nucleotides: TGTGCCAGCAGCTCGGGGAGTTGGAATTCACCCCTCCACTTT. Amino acid sequence: CASSSGSWNSPLHF.

The chain uses TRBV5-8 and TRBJ2-3; no clear D. This CDR3 spans 19 amino acids. Trimming left V 4 bases short and J 5 bases short, with 29 bases between. From germline, CDR1 is SGHTS and CDR2 YDEGEE. CDR3 DNA: TGTGCCAGCAGCCCAACCCTTTACGGTGAAGACCAGGATCTAGATACGCAGTATTTT. Translated, it gives CASSPTLYGEDQDLDTQYF.

The J gene is TRBJ2-2, the V gene TRBV25-1; 7 bases map to TRBD1. Losses at the gene ends were 5 bases for V and 2 bases for J; bases not matched to a gene: 8. CDR3 size: 16 residues. The V gene's germline CDR1 is MGHDK and CDR2 SYGVNS. This chain's CDR3 is CASSPPRQGNTGELFF. Here the CDR3 DNA reads TGTGCCAGCAGTCCTCCACGACAGGGTAACACCGGGGAGCTGTTTTTT.

CDR3 protein: CASSLRGASAEKLFF. Here the CDR3 DNA reads TGTGCCAGCAGCTTAAGAGGAGCGAGCGCTGAAAAACTGTTTTTT. J is TRBJ1-4 and V is TRBV28; D is ambiguous. CDR1 is MDHEN and CDR2 is SYDVKM in the germline V gene. The CDR3 is 15 amino acids. Trimming stripped 6 bases from V and 7 bases from J, with 18 bases between.

The genes are TRBV19 and TRBJ1-1; 8 bases are a match to TRBD1. V was clipped by 3 bases and J by 5 bases; unmatched bases: 8. The CDR3 covers 15 residues. Germline V gives CDR1 LNHDA, CDR2 SQIVND (reference sequence). CDR3 bases: TGTGCCAGTAGTATCCAGGGGGCGCGTTCGACTGAAGCTTTCTTT. The encoded protein is CASSIQGARSTEAFF.

This clone is a singleton in its sample. The chain couples TRBV28 to TRBJ2-5, with a possible D match to TRBD1 (7 bases). The V end was cut by 5 bases, the J end by 2 bases, with 18 bases between. CDR1 and CDR2 from the germline V gene are MDHEN and SYDVKM. The CDR3 runs 16 residues. The chain's CDR3 is CASSQLTGRWQETQYF. In DNA, the CDR3 is TGTGCCAGCAGTCAACTGACAGGGAGGTGGCAAGAGACCCAGTACTTC.

The V gene is TRBV20-1, the J gene TRBJ1-1, with D maybe TRBD1 (6 bases). CDR3 size: 13 residues. V gave up 3 bases and J gave up 11 bases, with 19 bases separating them. Germline values: CDR1 DFQATT, CDR2 SNEGSKA (reference sequence). Here the CDR3 DNA reads TGCAGTGCTAGTGAAAGAGGGACACGTGGGGCTTTCTTT. This codes for CSASERGTRGAFF.

The V and J genes are TRBV6-5 and TRBJ2-5; no clear D. The CDR3 runs to 14 residues. Germline CDR1 MNHEY, CDR2 SVGAGI. V was cut by 2 bases and J by 5 bases, with 12 bases left in between. CDR3 protein: CASSYGDRMETQYF. The CDR3 DNA follows: TGTGCCAGCAGTTACGGAGATCGGATGGAGACCCAGTACTTC.

This clone was counted only a few times. V and J are TRBV6-2 or TRBV6-3 and TRBJ1-2; D unresolved. The V gene lost 4 bases and the J gene lost 5 bases, with 8 bases spanning the gap. Germline lookup yields CDR1 MNHEY and CDR2 SVGEGT. CDR3 length: 12 amino acids. Here the CDR3 DNA reads TGTGCCAGCAGTTCCCACAGTTATGGCTACACCTTC. Translation: CASSSHSYGYTF.

The gene calls are TRBV5-1 and TRBJ1-1, with 10 nucleotides matching TRBD1. This CDR3 contains 15 residues. Germline V gene lookup returns CDR1 SGHRS and CDR2 YFSETQ. The ends lost 4 bases at V and 5 bases at J; junction bases unmatched: 8. This chain's CDR3 is CASSPTDRGRTEAFF. CDR3 coding DNA: TGCGCCAGCAGCCCTACCGACAGGGGGCGAACTGAAGCTTTCTTT. The full variable domain, completed using reference TRBV5-1 and TRBJ1-1, is KAGVTQTPRYLIKTRGQQVTLSCSPISGHRSVSWYQQTPGQGLQFLFEYFSETQRNKGNFPGRFSGRQFSNSRSEMNVSTLELGDSALYLCASSPTDRGRTEAFFGQGTRLTVV.